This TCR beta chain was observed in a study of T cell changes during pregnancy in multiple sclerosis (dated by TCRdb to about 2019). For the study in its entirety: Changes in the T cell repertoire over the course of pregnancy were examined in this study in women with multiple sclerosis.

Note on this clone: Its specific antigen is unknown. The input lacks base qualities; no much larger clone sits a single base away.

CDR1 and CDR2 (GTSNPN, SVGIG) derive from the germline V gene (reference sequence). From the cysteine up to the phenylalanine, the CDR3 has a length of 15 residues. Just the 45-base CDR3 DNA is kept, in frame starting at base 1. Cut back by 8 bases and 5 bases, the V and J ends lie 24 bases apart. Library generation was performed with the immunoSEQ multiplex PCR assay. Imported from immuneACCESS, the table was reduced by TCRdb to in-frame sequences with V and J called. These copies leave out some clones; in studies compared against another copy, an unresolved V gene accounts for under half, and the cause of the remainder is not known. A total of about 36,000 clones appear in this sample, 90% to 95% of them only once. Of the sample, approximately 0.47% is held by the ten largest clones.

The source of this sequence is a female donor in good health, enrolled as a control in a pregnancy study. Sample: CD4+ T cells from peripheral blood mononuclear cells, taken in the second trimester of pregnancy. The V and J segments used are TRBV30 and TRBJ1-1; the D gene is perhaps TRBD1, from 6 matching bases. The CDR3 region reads CAGHGGGGGKTEAFF. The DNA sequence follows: TGTGCCGGCCATGGGGGGGGAGGGGGAAAAACTGAAGCTTTCTTT.